This T cell receptor (beta chain) was captured by sequencing in a study of technical replicates of blood from a handful of donors. The method was immunoSEQ multiplex PCR; TCRdb's version includes in-frame clones alone and lacks a portion of them. The top ten clones hold 0.41% of a sample with tens of thousands of clones, 80% to 95% of them seen once. Germline V CDR1 and CDR2: SQVTM, ANQGSEA. CDR3 length equals 14 residues. Deletions cut 7 bases from V and 7 bases from J, with 19 bases between. The clonotype originates from a human donor in good health. Input material: T cells isolated from PBMCs. The chain has TRBV29-1 and TRBJ2-2; weak D call: TRBD1 (6 bases). The CDR3 is CSGIGTIAGGELFF. The CDR3 DNA sequence: TGCAGCGGGATTGGGACAATCGCGGGCGGGGAGCTGTTTTTT.